These T cell receptor beta chains were read from a single sample in a study of cytomegalovirus exposure and HLA in healthy donors. The assay was immunoSEQ multiplex PCR, and TCRdb's table has in-frame clones only and misses some. The sample gives roughly 140,000 clones, approximately 80% of which show up once; 2.4% is in the top ten. The sequenced sample consisted of PBMCs. These TCRs come from a woman in her late teens or twenties in good health and CMV-seropositive. Each CDR3 is given with its conserved first and last residue. The D gene is left open where the match is weak. Only part of the rows carry a size: once, few, many, or a class if the clone is expanded.

V gene	clone size	J gene	D gene	CDR3 protein	CDR3 DNA
TRBV18	.	TRBJ1-1	.	CASSPRSGNTEAFF	TGTGCCAGCTCACCGCGATCGGGAAACACTGAAGCTTTCTTT
TRBV18	once	TRBJ2-5	.	CASSPPVANQETQYF	TGTGCCAGCTCACCACCTGTGGCAAATCAAGAGACCCAGTACTTC
TRBV4-1	.	TRBJ2-7	.	CASSQVSGTYEQYF	TGCGCCAGCAGCCAAGTGTCCGGGACTTACGAGCAGTACTTC
TRBV29-1	.	TRBJ2-1	TRBD1	CSVVGTGRRNEQFF	TGCAGCGTCGTCGGGACAGGGAGGAGGAATGAGCAGTTCTTC
TRBV7-2	.	TRBJ2-2	.	CASSPHGSLGVPGELFF	TGTGCCAGCAGCCCCCACGGGTCCCTCGGGGTTCCCGGGGAGCTGTTTTTT
TRBV19	once	TRBJ2-7	.	CASSAGQGYEQYF	TGTGCCAGTAGTGCCGGACAAGGCTACGAGCAGTACTTC
TRBV5-4	.	TRBJ1-1	.	CASSIDSTTEAFF	TGTGCCAGCAGCATCGACAGTACCACTGAAGCTTTCTTT
TRBV28	.	TRBJ2-1	.	CASSLAWTSNEQFF	TGTGCCAGCAGTTTAGCCTGGACTTCCAATGAGCAGTTCTTC
TRBV18	few	TRBJ1-2	.	CASSQQATGNYGYTF	TGTGCCAGCTCACAACAGGCGACCGGAAACTATGGCTACACCTTC
TRBV30	.	TRBJ1-1	.	CAWSNKNTEAFF	TGTGCCTGGAGTAACAAGAACACTGAAGCTTTCTTT
TRBV2	.	TRBJ2-2	TRBD2	CASNGGGQSGELFF	TGTGCCAGCAACGGCGGGGGGCAATCCGGGGAGCTGTTTTTT
TRBV11-2	.	TRBJ2-1	TRBD2	CASSLLFLAGGYEQFF	TGTGCCAGCAGCTTACTATTTCTAGCGGGGGGTTATGAGCAGTTCTTC
TRBV30	.	TRBJ1-1	.	CAWSVGRDTEAFF	TGTGCCTGGAGTGTGGGCAGGGACACTGAAGCTTTCTTT
TRBV6-4	.	TRBJ2-1	.	CASNGADEGYNEQFF	TGTGCCAGCAATGGGGCCGACGAAGGATACAATGAGCAGTTCTTC
TRBV25-1	.	TRBJ2-1	.	CASSGWDNEQFF	TGTGCCAGCTCAGGGTGGGACAATGAGCAGTTCTTC
TRBV2	.	TRBJ2-5	TRBD2	CASSEAGGGATETQYF	TGTGCCAGCAGTGAAGCCGGCGGGGGGGCCACAGAGACCCAGTACTTC
TRBV27	once	TRBJ2-1	TRBD2	CASSVTSHNEQFF	TGTGCCAGCAGTGTGACTAGCCATAATGAGCAGTTCTTC
TRBV7-9	.	TRBJ1-1	.	CASSLALTLNTEAFF	TGTGCCAGCAGCTTAGCCCTTACTCTGAACACTGAAGCTTTCTTT
TRBV7-8	.	TRBJ2-2	.	CASSWRSGGGTGELFF	TGTGCCAGCAGCTGGCGATCGGGGGGCGGCACCGGGGAGCTGTTTTTT
TRBV29-1	.	TRBJ2-7	.	CSVEQGGINEQYF	TGCAGCGTTGAACAGGGGGGTATCAACGAGCAGTACTTC
TRBV2	.	TRBJ2-7	.	CASSHMSRAYEQYF	TGTGCCAGCAGCCATATGTCGAGGGCCTACGAGCAGTACTTC
TRBV5-4	.	TRBJ2-7	.	CASSATDSDEQYF	TGTGCCAGCAGCGCCACAGATTCCGACGAGCAGTACTTC
TRBV7-9	once	TRBJ2-2	.	CASSLASGIAGELFF	TGTGCCAGCAGCTTAGCGTCGGGGATCGCCGGGGAGCTGTTTTTT
TRBV10-3	.	TRBJ1-1	TRBD1	CAISGQGADTEAFF	TGTGCCATCAGCGGACAGGGGGCTGACACTGAAGCTTTCTTT
TRBV7-2	once	TRBJ2-1	TRBD1	CASSPGTGYNEQFF	TGTGCCAGCAGCCCAGGGACAGGGTACAATGAGCAGTTCTTC
TRBV9	.	TRBJ2-7	TRBD1	CASSSSGTGNDEQYF	TGTGCCAGCAGCTCCTCCGGGACAGGGAACGACGAGCAGTACTTC
TRBV7-2	.	TRBJ1-6	.	CASSVQGSYNSPLHF	TGTGCCAGCAGCGTACAGGGATCCTATAATTCACCCCTCCACTTT
TRBV11-2	.	TRBJ2-2	TRBD2	CASSLSGGNTGELFF	TGTGCCAGCAGCTTAAGCGGGGGGAACACCGGGGAGCTGTTTTTT
TRBV19	.	TRBJ2-3	.	CASSIGGGADTQYF	TGTGCCAGTAGTATAGGAGGGGGGGCTGATACGCAGTATTTT
TRBV7-8	.	TRBJ2-7	TRBD1	CASSLATARGTSYEQYF	TGTGCCAGCAGCTTAGCGACGGCCAGGGGGACATCCTACGAGCAGTACTTC
TRBV5-4	.	TRBJ2-2	TRBD1	CASSGGQPPNTGELFF	TGTGCCAGCAGCGGGGGACAGCCCCCGAACACCGGGGAGCTGTTTTTT
TRBV25-1	.	TRBJ1-5	TRBD1	CASSASTGENQPQHF	TGTGCCAGCAGTGCGTCGACAGGGGAAAATCAGCCCCAGCATTTT
TRBV9	.	TRBJ1-2	.	CASSEGPQGRAYGYTF	TGTGCCAGCAGCGAGGGGCCACAGGGACGCGCCTATGGCTACACCTTC
TRBV16	.	TRBJ2-3	.	CASSLTGGKSTDTQYF	TGTGCCAGCAGCCTGACCGGGGGAAAAAGCACAGATACGCAGTATTTT
TRBV4-1	.	TRBJ1-1	TRBD1	CASSQEWDRGRTEAFF	TGCGCCAGCAGCCAAGAATGGGACAGGGGGCGGACTGAAGCTTTCTTT
TRBV6-9	.	TRBJ2-1	TRBD2	CASSVAGLYNEQFF	TGTGCCAGCAGCGTAGCGGGGCTCTACAATGAGCAGTTCTTC
TRBV6-5	few	TRBJ1-1	.	CASRSSDSLNTEAFF	TGTGCCAGCAGATCGTCCGACAGTTTGAACACTGAAGCTTTCTTT
TRBV4-1	few	TRBJ1-4	TRBD1	CASSQVRDREKEKLFF	TGCGCCAGCAGCCAAGTCCGAGACAGGGAAAAAGAAAAACTGTTTTTT
TRBV6-1	.	TRBJ2-1	.	CASRMAGLNEQFF	TGTGCCAGCAGGATGGCAGGGTTGAATGAGCAGTTCTTC
TRBV5-1	few	TRBJ2-7	.	CASSLGQNYEQYF	TGCGCCAGCAGCTTGGGGCAGAACTACGAGCAGTACTTC
TRBV2	few	TRBJ2-2	TRBD1	CASSERTGNTGELFF	TGTGCCAGCAGTGAGCGGACAGGGAACACCGGGGAGCTGTTTTTT
TRBV6-5	.	TRBJ1-5	.	CASSEDGGNQPQHF	TGTGCCAGCAGTGAAGATGGGGGGAATCAGCCCCAGCATTTT
TRBV12-5	.	TRBJ1-5	.	CASGFTVQGWGNQPQHF	TGTGCTAGTGGTTTCACGGTACAGGGATGGGGCAATCAGCCCCAGCATTTT
TRBV7-8	few	TRBJ1-1	.	CASSLRGFGWRMNTEAFF	TGTGCCAGCAGCTTAAGGGGTTTTGGGTGGCGGATGAACACTGAAGCTTTCTTT
TRBV15	.	TRBJ2-7	TRBD1	CATSRPGQAYEEQYF	TGTGCCACCAGCAGGCCGGGACAGGCTTACGAGGAGCAGTACTTC
TRBV29-1	few	TRBJ2-7	.	CSVRDFYEQYF	TGCAGCGTCAGAGACTTCTACGAGCAGTACTTC
TRBV2	.	TRBJ2-5	.	CATAIQETQYF	TGTGCCACAGCGATACAAGAGACCCAGTACTTC
TRBV6-1	.	TRBJ2-7	TRBD1	CASGQGRSYEQYF	TGTGCCAGCGGACAGGGCAGGTCCTACGAGCAGTACTTC
TRBV10-2	.	TRBJ2-3	TRBD2	CASSQGGGEGAQYF	TGCGCCAGCAGTCAGGGCGGGGGGGAGGGCGCGCAGTATTTT
TRBV19	few	TRBJ1-3	.	CASSIGTTWGNTIYF	TGTGCCAGTAGTATCGGGACTACGTGGGGAAACACCATATATTTT
TRBV19	.	TRBJ1-2	.	CASSIQGQIYGYTF	TGTGCCAGTAGTATCCAAGGACAGATCTATGGCTACACCTTC
TRBV6-1	.	TRBJ2-3	TRBD2	CASGLAGGPTDTQYF	TGTGCCTCGGGACTAGCGGGGGGGCCGACAGATACGCAGTATTTT